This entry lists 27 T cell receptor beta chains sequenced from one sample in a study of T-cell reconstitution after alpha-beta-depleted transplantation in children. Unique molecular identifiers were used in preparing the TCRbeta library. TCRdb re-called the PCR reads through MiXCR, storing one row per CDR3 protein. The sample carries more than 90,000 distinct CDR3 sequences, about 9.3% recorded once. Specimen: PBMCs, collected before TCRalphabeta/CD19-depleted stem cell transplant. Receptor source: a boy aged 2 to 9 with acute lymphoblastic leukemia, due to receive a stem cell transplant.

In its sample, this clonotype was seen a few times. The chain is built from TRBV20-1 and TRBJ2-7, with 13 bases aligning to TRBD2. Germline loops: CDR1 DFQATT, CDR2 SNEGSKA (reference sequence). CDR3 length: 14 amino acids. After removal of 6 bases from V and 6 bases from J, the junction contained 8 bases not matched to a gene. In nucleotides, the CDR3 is TGCAGTGCCACTAGCGGGAGGGGGCCGGGCGAGCAGTACTTC. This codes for CSATSGRGPGEQYF.

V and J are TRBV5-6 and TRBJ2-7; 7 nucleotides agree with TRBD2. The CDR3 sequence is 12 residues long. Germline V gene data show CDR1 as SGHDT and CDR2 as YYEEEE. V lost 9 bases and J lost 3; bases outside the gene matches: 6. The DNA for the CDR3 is TGTGCCATGGGCCCGGGGGGCTACGAGCAGTACTTC. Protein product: CAMGPGGYEQYF.

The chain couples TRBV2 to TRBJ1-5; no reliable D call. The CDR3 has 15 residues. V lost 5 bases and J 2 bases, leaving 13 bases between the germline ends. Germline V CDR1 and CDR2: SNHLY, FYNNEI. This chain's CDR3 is CASSRQGGGNQPQHF. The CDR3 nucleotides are TGTGCCAGCAGTCGACAAGGTGGGGGCAATCAGCCCCAGCATTTT.

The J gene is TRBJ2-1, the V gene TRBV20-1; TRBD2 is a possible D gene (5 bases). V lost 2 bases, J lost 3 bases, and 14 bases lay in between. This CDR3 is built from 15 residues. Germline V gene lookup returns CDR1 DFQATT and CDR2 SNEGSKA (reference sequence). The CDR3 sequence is CSARPAAKDYNEQFF. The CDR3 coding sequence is TGCAGTGCTAGACCAGCGGCCAAGGACTACAATGAGCAGTTCTTC.

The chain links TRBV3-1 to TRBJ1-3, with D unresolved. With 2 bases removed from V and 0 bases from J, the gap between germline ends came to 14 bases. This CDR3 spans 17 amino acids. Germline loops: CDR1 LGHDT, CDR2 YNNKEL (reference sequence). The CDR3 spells CASSQTFKFNSGNTIYF. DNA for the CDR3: TGTGCCAGCAGCCAAACTTTTAAGTTTAACTCTGGAAACACCATATATTTT.

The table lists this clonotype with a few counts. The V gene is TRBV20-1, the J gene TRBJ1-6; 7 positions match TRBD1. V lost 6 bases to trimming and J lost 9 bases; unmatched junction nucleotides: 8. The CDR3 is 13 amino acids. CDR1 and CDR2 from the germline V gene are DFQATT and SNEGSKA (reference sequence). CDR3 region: CSAKNTGASPLHF. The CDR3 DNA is TGCAGTGCCAAGAACACAGGGGCTTCACCCCTCCACTTT.

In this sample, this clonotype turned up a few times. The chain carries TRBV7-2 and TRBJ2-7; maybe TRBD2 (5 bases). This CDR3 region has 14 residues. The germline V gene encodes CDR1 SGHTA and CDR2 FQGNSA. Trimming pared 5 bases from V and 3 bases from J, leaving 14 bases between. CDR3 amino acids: CASSPEAWNYEQYF. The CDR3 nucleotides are TGTGCCAGCAGCCCGGAGGCATGGAACTACGAGCAGTACTTC.

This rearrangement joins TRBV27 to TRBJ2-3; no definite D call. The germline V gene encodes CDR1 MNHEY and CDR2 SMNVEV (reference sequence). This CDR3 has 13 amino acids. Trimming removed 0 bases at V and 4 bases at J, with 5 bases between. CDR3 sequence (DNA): TGTGCCAGCAGTTTATCTTTGCCAGATACGCAGTATTTT. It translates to CASSLSLPDTQYF.

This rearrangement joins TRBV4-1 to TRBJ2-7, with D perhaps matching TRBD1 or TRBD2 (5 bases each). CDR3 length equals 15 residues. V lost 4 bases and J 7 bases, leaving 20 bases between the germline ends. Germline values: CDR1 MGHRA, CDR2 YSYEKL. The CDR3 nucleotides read TGCGCCAGCAGCCTCTCCGGGACCCTCGAGGGGGAGCAGTACTTC. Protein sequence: CASSLSGTLEGEQYF.

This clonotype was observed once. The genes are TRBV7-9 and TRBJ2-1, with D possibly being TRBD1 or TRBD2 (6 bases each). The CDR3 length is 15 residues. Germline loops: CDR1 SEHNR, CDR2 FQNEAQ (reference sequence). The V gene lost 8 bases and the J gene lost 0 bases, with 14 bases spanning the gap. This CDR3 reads CASLWGAASYNEQFF. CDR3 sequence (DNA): TGTGCCAGCTTATGGGGGGCAGCCTCCTACAATGAGCAGTTCTTC.

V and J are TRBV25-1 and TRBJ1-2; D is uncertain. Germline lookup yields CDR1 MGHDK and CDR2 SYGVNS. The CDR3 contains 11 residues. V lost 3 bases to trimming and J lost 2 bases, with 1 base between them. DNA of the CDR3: TGTGCCAGCAGTGAGAACTATGGCTACACCTTC. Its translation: CASSENYGYTF.

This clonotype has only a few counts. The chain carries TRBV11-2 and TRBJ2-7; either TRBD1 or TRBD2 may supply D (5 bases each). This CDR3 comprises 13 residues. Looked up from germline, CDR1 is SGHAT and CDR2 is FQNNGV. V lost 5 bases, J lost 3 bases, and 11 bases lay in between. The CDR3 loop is CASSTGLFYEQYF. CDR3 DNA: TGTGCCAGCAGCACAGGACTGTTCTACGAGCAGTACTTC.

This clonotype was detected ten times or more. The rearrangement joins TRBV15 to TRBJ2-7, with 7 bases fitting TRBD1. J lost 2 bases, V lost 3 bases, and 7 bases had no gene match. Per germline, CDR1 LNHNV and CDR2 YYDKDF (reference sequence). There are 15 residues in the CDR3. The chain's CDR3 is CATSSFTGVTYEQYF. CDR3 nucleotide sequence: TGTGCCACCAGCAGCTTTACAGGGGTAACCTACGAGCAGTACTTC.

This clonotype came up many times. The CDR3, as DNA: TGCGCCAGCAGCTTGGCCAATTGGCTAGCGGGGTTCGTTGTCACAGATACGCAGTATTTT. Translation gives CASSLANWLAGFVVTDTQYF. The gene calls are TRBV5-1 and TRBJ2-3, with TRBD2 identical over 9 bases. The CDR3 totals 20 residues. Germline V gene sequence: CDR1 SGHRS, CDR2 YFSETQ. V gave up 0 bases and J gave up 2 bases; unmatched junction bases: 16.

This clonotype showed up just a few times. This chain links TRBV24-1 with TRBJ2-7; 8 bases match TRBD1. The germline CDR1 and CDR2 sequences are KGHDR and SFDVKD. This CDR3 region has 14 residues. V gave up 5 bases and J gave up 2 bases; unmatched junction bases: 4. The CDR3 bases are TGTGCCACCAGTGGTGACAGGGGACCCTACGAGCAGTACTTC. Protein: CATSGDRGPYEQYF.

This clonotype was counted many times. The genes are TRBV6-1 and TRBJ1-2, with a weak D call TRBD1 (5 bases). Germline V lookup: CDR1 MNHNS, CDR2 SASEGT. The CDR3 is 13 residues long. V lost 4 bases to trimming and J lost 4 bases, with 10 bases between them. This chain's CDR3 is CASSGDGTYGYTF. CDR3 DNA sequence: TGTGCCAGCAGTGGGGACGGAACCTATGGCTACACCTTC.

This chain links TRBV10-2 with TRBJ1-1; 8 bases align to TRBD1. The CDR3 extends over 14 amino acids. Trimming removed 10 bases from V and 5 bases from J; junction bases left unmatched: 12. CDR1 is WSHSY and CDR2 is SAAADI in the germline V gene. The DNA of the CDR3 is TGCGCCACCACCGCGACAGGGGCTGGGACTGAAGCTTTCTTT. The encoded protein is CATTATGAGTEAFF.

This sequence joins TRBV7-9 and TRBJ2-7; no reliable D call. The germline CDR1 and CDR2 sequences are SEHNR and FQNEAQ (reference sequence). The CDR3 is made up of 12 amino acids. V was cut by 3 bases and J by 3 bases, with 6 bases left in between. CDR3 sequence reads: CASSFEDYEQYF. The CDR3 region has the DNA TGTGCCAGCAGCTTCGAGGACTACGAGCAGTACTTC.

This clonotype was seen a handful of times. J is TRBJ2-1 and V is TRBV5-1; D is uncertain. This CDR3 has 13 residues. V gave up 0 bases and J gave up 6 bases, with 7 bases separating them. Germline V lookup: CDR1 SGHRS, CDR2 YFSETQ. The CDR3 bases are TGCGCCAGCAGCTTGGCGCTGTTCAATGAGCAGTTCTTC. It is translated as CASSLALFNEQFF.

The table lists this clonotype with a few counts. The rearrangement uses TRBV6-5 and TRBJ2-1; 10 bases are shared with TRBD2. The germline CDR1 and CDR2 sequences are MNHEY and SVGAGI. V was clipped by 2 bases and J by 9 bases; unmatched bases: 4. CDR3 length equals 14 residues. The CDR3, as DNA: TGTGCCAGCAGTTACGGACTAGCGGCAATTGAGCAGTTCTTC. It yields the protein CASSYGLAAIEQFF.

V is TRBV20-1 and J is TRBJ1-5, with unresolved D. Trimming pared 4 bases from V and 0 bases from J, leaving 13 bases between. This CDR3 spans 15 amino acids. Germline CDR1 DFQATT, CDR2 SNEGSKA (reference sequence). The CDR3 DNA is TGCAGTGCTATGGAGGGAGCCTATAGCAATCAGCCCCAGCATTTT. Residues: CSAMEGAYSNQPQHF.

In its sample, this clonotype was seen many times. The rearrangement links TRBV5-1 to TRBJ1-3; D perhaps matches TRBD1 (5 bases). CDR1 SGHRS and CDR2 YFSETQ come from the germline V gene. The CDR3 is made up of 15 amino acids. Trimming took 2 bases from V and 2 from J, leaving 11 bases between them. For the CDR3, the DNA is TGCGCCAGCAGCTTATCCGGACAAGCTGGAAACACCATATATTTT. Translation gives CASSLSGQAGNTIYF.

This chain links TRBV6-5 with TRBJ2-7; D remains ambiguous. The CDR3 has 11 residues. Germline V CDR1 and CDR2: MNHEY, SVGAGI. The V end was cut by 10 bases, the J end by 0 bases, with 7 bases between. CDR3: CANTNSYEQYF. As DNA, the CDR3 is TGTGCCAACACTAACTCCTACGAGCAGTACTTC.

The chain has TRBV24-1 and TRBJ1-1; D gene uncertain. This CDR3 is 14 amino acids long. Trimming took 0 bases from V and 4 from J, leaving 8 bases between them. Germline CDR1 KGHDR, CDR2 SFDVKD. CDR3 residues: CATSDLLTSTEAFF. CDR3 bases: TGTGCCACCAGTGATTTGTTGACAAGCACTGAAGCTTTCTTT.

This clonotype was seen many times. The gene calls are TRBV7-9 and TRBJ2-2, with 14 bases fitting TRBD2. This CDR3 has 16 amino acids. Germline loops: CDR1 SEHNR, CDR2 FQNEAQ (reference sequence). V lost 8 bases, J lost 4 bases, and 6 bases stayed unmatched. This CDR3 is CASQGLAGVGTGELFF. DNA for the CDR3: TGTGCCAGCCAGGGACTAGCGGGAGTGGGCACCGGGGAGCTGTTTTTT.

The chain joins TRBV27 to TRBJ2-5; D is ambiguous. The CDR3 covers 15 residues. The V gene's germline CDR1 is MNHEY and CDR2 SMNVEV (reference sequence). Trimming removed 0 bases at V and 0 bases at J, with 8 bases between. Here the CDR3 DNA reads TGTGCCAGCAGTTTATCGCAGCAGTACCAAGAGACCCAGTACTTC. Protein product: CASSLSQQYQETQYF.

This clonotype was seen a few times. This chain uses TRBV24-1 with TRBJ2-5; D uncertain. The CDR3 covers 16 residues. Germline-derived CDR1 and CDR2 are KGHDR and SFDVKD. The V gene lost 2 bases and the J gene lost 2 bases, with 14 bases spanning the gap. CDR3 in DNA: TGTGCCACCAGTGATTCCTACTTTGGTCAGCAAGAGACCCAGTACTTC. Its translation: CATSDSYFGQQETQYF.